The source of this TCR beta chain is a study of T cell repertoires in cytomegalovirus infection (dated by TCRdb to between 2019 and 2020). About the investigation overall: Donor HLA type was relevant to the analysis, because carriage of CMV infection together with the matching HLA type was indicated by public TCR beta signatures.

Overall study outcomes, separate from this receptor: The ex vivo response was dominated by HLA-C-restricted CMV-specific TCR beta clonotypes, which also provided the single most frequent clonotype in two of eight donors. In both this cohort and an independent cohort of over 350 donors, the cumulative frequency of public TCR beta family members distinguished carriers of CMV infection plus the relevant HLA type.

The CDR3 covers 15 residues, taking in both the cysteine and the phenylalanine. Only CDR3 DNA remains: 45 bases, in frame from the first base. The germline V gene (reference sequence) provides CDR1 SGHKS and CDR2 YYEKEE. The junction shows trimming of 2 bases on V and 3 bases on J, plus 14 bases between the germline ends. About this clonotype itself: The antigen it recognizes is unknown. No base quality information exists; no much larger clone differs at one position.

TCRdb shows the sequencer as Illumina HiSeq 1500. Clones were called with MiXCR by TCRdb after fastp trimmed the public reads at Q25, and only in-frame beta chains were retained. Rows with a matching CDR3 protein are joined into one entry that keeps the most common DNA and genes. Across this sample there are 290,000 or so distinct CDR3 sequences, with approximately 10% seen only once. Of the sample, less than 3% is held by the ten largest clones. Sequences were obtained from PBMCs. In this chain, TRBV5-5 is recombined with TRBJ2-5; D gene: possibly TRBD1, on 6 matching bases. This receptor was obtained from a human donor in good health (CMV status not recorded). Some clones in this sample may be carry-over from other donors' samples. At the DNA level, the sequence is TGTGCCAGCAGCTTCCGCCAGGGGCTTGAAGAGACCCAGTACTTC. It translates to CASSFRQGLEETQYF.